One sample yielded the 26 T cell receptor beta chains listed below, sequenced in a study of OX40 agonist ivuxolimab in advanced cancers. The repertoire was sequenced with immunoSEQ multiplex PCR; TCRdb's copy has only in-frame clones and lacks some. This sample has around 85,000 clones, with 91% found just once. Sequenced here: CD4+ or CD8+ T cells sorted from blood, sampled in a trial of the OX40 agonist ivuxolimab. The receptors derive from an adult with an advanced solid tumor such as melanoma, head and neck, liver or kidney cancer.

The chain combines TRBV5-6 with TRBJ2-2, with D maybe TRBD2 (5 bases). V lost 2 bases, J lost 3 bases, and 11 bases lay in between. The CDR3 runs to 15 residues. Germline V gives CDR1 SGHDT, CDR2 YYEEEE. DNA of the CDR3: TGTGCCAGCAGCTTATTAGCGCTCGACACCGGGGAGCTGTTTTTT. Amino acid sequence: CASSLLALDTGELFF.

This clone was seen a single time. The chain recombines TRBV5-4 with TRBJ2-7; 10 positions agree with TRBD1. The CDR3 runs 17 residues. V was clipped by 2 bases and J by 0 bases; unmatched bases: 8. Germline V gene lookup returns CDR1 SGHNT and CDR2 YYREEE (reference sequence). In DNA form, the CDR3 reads TGTGCCAGCAGCTTTTTACGGACAGGGGGAAGCTCCTACGAGCAGTACTTC. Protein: CASSFLRTGGSSYEQYF.

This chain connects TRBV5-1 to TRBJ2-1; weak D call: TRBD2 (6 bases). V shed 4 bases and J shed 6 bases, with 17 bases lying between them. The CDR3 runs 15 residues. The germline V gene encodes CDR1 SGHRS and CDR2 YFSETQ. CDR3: CASSVLSGSGNEQFF. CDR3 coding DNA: TGCGCCAGCAGCGTCCTCAGCGGGTCGGGCAATGAGCAGTTCTTC.

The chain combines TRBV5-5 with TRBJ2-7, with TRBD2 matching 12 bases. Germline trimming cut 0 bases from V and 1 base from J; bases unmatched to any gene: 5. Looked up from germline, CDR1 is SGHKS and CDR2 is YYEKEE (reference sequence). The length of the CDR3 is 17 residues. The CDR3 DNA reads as TGTGCCAGCAGCTTGGCCAGCGGACTAGCGGGGTCCTACGAGCAGTACTTC. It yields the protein CASSLASGLAGSYEQYF.

CDR3 nucleotide sequence: TGCGCCAGCAGTGGTGGAGGCCTGGGGGAGCAGTACTTC. Translation: CASSGGGLGEQYF. This chain connects TRBV10-1 to TRBJ2-7; a possible D gene is TRBD2 (5 bases). CDR3 length: 13 amino acids. CDR1 is WNHNN, CDR2 SYGVQD, per germline (reference sequence). The ends were cut back, 4 bases at V and 7 bases at J, with 14 bases in the middle.

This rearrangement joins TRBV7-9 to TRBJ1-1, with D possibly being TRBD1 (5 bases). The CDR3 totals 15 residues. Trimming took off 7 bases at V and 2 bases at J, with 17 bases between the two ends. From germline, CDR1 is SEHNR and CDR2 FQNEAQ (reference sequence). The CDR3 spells CASTQQVRNNTEAFF. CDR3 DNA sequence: TGTGCCAGCACCCAACAGGTCCGAAATAACACTGAAGCTTTCTTT.

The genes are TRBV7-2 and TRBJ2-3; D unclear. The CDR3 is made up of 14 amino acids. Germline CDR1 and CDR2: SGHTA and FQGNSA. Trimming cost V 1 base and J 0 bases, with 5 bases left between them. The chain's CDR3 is CASSLDPSTDTQYF. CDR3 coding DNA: TGTGCCAGCAGCTTAGATCCTAGCACAGATACGCAGTATTTT.

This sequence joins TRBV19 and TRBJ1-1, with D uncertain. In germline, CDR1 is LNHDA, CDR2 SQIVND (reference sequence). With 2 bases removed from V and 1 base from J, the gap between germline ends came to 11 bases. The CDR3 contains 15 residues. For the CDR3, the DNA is TGTGCCAGTAGTATATTAAACGCAGGGAACACTGAAGCTTTCTTT. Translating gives CASSILNAGNTEAFF.

CDR3 loop: CATTWGTGKTYNEQFF. As DNA, the CDR3 is TGTGCCACCACGTGGGGGACAGGGAAGACCTACAATGAGCAGTTCTTC. The V gene is TRBV27, the J gene TRBJ2-1, with 9 bases identical to TRBD1. Germline loops: CDR1 MNHEY, CDR2 SMNVEV (reference sequence). The CDR3 sequence is 16 residues long. With V trimmed by 10 bases and J by 2 bases, 12 bases remained unmatched.

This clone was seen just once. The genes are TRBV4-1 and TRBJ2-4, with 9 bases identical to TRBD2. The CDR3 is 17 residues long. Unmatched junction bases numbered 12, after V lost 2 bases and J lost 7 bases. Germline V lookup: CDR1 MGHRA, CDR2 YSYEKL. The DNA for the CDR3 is TGCGCCAGCAGCCAACCCTGGGGTAGCGGGAGCGTGAACATTCAGTACTTC. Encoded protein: CASSQPWGSGSVNIQYF.

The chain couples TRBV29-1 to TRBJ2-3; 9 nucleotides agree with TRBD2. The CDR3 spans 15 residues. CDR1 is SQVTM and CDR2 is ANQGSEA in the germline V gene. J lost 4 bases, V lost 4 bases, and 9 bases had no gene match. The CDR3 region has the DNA TGCAGCGTTGTACTCGGCGGGAGGGGGTCAGATACGCAGTATTTT. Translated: CSVVLGGRGSDTQYF.

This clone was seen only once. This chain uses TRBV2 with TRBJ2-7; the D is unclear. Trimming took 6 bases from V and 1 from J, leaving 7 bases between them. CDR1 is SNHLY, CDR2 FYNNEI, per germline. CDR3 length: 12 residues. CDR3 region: CASRDESYEQYF. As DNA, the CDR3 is TGTGCCAGCAGGGACGAATCCTACGAGCAGTACTTC. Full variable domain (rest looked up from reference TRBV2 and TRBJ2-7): EPEVTQTPSHQVTQMGQEVILRCVPISNHLYFYWYRQILGQKVEFLVSFYNNEISEKSEIFDDQFSVERPDGSNFTLKIRSTKLEDSAMYFCASRDESYEQYFGPGTRLTVT.

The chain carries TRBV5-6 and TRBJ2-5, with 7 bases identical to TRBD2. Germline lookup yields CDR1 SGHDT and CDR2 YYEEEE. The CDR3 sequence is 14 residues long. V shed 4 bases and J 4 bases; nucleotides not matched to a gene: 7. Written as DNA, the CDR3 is TGTGCCAGCAGCCTGCGGGGGTTAGGAGAGACCCAGTACTTC. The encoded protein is CASSLRGLGETQYF.

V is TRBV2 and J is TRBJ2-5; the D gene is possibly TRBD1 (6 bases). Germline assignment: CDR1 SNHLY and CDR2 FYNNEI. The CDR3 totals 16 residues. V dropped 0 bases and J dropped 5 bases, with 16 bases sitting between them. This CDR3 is CASSEALGAGVETQYF. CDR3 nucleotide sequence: TGTGCCAGCAGTGAAGCCCTAGGGGCAGGGGTGGAGACCCAGTACTTC.

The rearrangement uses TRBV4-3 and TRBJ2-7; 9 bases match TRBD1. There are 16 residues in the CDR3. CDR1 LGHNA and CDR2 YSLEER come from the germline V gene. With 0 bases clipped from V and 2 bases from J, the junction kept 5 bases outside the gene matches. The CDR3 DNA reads TGCGCCAGCAGCCAAGATGGGGGACAGGGCACCTACGAGCAGTACTTC. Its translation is CASSQDGGQGTYEQYF.

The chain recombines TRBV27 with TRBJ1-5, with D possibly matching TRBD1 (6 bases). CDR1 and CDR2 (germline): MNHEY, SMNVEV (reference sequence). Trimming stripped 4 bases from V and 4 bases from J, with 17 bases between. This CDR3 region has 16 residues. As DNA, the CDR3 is TGTGCCAGCAGTTCCGCGACAGGCAACAGGAATCAGCCCCAGCATTTT. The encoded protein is CASSSATGNRNQPQHF.

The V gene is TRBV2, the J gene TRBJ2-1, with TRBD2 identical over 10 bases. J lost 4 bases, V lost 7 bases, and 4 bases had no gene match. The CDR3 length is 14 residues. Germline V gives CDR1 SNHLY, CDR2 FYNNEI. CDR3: CASKAGGIYNEQFF. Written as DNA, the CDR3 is TGTGCCAGCAAAGCGGGAGGGATTTACAATGAGCAGTTCTTC.

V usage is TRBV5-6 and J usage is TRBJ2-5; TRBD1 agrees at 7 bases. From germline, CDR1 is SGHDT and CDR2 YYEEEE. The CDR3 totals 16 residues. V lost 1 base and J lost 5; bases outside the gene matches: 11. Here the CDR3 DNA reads TGTGCCAGCAGCTTGAGTAGGACAGGACCCACGGAGACCCAGTACTTC. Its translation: CASSLSRTGPTETQYF.

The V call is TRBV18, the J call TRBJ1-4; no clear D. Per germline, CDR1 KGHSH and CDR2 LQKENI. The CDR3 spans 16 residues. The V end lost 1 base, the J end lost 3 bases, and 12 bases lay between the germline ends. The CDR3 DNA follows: TGTGCCAGCTCACCACTGTCGGGCAGCGCTAATGAAAAACTGTTTTTT. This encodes CASSPLSGSANEKLFF.

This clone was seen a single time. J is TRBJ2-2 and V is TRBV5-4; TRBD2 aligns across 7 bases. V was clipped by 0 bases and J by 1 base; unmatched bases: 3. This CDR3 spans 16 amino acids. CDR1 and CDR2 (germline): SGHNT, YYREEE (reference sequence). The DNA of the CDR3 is TGTGCCAGCAGCTTGGCCGCTAGCGGGAACACCGGGGAGCTGTTTTTT. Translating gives CASSLAASGNTGELFF.

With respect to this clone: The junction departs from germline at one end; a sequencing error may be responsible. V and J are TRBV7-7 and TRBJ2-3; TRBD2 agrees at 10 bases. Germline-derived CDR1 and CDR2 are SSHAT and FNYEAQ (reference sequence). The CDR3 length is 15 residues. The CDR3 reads CASSLGLAGADTQYF. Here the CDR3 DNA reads TGTGCTAGCAGCTTAGGGCTAGCGGGAGCAGATACGCAGTATTTT. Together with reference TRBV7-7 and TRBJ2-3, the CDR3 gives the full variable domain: GAGVSQSPRYKVTKRGQDVTLRCDPISSHATLYWYQQALGQGPEFLTYFNYEAQPDKSGLPSDRFSAERPEGSISTLTIQRTEQRDSAMYRCASSLGLAGADTQYFGPGTRLTVL.

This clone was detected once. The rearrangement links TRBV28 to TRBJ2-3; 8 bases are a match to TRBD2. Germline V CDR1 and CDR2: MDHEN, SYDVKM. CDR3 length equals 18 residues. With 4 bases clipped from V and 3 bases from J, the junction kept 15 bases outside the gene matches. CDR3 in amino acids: CASSSYRVASGQTDTQYF. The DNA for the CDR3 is TGTGCCAGCAGTTCTTATAGAGTGGCTAGCGGGCAAACAGATACGCAGTATTTT.

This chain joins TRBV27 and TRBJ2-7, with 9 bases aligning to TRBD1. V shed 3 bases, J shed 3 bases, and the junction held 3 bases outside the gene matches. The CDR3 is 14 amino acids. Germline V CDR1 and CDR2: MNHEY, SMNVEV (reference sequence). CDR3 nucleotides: TGTGCCAGCAGTTTTGGACAGGGGAGCTACGAGCAGTACTTC. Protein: CASSFGQGSYEQYF.

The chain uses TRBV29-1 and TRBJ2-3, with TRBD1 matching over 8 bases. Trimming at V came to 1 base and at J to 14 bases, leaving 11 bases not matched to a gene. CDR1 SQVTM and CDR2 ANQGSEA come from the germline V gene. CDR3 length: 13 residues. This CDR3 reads CSVEVLTGAGRYF. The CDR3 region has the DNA TGCAGCGTTGAAGTTTTGACAGGGGCTGGGAGGTATTTT.

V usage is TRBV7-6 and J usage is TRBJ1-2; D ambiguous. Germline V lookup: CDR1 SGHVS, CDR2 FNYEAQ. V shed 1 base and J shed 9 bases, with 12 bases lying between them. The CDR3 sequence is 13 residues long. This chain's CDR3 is CASSLGLGNRYTF. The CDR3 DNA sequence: TGTGCCAGCAGCTTAGGGTTGGGGAACCGCTACACCTTC.

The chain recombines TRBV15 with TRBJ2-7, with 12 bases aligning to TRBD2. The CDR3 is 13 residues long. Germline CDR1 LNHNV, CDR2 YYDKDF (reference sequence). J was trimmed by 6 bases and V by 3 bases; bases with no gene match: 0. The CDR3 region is CATSRTSGGEQYF. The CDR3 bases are TGTGCCACCAGCAGGACTAGCGGGGGCGAGCAGTACTTC. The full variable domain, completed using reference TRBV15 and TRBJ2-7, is DAMVIQNPRYQVTQFGKPVTLSCSQTLNHNVMYWYQQKSSQAPKLLFHYYDKDFNNEADTPDNFQSRRPNTSFCFLDIRSPGLGDTAMYLCATSRTSGGEQYFGPGTRLTVT.